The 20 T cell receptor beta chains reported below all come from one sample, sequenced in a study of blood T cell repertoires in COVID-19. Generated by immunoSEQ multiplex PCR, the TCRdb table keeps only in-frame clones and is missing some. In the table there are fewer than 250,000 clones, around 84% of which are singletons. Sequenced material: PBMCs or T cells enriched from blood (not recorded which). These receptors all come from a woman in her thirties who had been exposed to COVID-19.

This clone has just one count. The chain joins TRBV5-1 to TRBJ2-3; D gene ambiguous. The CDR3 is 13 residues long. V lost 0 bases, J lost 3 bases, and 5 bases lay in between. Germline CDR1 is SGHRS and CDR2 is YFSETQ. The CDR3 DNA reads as TGCGCCAGCAGCTTGGATATGACAGATACGCAGTATTTT. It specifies CASSLDMTDTQYF.

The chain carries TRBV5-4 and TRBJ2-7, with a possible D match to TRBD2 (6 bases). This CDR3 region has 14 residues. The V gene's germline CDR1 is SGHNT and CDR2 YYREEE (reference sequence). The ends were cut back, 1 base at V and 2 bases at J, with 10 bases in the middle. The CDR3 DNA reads TGTGCCAGCAGCTTGCGGGACTCGCCCTACGAGCAGTACTTC. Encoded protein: CASSLRDSPYEQYF.

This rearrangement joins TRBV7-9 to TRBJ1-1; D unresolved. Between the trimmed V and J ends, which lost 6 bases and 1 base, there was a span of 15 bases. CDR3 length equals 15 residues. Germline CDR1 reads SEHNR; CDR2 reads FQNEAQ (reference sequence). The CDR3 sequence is CASSPLGSPNTEAFF. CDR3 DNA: TGTGCCAGCAGTCCACTCGGGTCGCCGAACACTGAAGCTTTCTTT.

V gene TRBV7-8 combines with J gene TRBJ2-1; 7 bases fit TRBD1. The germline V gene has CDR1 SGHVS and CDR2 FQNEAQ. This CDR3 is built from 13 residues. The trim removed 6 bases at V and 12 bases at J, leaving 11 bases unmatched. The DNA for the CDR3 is TGTGCCAGCAGTCTAAGCGACAGGGCCTGGCAGTTCTTC. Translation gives CASSLSDRAWQFF.

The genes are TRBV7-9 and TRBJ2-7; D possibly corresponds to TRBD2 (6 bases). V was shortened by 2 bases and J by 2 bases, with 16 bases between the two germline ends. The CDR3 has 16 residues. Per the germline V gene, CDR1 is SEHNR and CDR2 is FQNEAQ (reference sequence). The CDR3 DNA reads TGTGCCAGCAGCTTAAGTCCGGGGGTTGCGACCTACGAGCAGTACTTC. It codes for CASSLSPGVATYEQYF.

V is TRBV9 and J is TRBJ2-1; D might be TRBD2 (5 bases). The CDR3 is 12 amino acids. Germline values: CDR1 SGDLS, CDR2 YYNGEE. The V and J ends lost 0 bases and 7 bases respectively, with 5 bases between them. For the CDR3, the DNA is TGTGCCAGCAGCGTAGGGGAGAATGAGCAGTTCTTC. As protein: CASSVGENEQFF.

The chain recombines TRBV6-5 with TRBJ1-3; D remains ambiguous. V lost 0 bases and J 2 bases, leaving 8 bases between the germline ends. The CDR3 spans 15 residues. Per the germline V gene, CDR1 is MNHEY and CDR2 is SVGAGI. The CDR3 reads CASSYSQVTGNTIYF. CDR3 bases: TGTGCCAGCAGTTACTCCCAGGTTACTGGAAACACCATATATTTT.

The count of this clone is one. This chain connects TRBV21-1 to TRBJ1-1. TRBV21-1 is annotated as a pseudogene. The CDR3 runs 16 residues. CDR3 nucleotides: TGTGCCAGCAGCAAGAGACGGGAAAACGCGGACACTGAAGCTTTCTTT. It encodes CASSKRRENADTEAFF.

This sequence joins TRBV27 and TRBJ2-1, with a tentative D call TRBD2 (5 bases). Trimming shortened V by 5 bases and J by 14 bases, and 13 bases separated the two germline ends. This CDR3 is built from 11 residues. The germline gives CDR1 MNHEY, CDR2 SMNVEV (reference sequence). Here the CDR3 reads CASSGGQVEFF. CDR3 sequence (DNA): TGTGCCAGCAGTGGCGGGCAGGTGGAGTTCTTC.

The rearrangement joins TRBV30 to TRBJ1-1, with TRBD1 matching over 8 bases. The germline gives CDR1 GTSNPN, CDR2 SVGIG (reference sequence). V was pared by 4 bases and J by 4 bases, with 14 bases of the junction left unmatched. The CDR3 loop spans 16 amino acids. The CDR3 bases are TGTGCCTGGACTCCAGGAGGACAGGGTTTGGGCACTGAAGCTTTCTTT. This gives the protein CAWTPGGQGLGTEAFF.

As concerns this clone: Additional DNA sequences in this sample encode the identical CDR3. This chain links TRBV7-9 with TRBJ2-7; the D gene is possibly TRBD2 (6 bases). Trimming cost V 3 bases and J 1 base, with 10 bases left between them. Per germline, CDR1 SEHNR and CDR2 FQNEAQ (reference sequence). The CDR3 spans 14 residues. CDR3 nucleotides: TGTGCCAGCAGCTTGGGGGGTCTATCCTACGAGCAGTACTTC. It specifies CASSLGGLSYEQYF. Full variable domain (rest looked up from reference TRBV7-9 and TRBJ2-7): DTGVSQNPRHKITKRGQNVTFRCDPISEHNRLYWYRQTLGQGPEFLTYFQNEAQLEKSRLLSDRFSAERPKGSFSTLEIQRTEQGDSAMYLCASSLGGLSYEQYFGPGTRLTVT.

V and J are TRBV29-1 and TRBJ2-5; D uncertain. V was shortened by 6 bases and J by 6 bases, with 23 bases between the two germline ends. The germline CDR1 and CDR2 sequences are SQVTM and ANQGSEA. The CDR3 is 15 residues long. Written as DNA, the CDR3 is TGCAGCGTCCCCTCGGTGACGCAGGTCCGGCAGACCCAGTACTTC. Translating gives CSVPSVTQVRQTQYF.

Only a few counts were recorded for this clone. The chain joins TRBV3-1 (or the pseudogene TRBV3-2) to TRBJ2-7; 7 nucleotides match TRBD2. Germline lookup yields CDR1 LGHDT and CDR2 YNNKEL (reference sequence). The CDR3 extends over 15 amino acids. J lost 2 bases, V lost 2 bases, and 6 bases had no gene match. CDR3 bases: TGTGCCAGCAGCCAAATTAGTGGACTAGCCTACGAGCAGTACTTC. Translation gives CASSQISGLAYEQYF.

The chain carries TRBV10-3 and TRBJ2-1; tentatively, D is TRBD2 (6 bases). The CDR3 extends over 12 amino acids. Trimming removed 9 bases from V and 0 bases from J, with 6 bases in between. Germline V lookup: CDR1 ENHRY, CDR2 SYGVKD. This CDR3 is CAIAGSYNEQFF. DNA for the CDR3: TGTGCCATAGCGGGCTCCTACAATGAGCAGTTCTTC.

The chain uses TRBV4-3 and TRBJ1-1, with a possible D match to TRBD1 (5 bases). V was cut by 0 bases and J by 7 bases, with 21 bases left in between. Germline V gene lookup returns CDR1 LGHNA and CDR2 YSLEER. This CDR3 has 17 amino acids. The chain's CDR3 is CASSQDWAAGDAVEAFF. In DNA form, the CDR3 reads TGCGCCAGCAGCCAAGATTGGGCAGCGGGGGATGCGGTTGAAGCTTTCTTT.

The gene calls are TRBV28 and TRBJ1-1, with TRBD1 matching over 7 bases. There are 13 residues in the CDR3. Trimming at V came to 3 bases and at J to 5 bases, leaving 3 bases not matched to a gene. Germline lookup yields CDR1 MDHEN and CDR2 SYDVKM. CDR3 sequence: CASSLAGGTEAFF. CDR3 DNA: TGTGCCAGCAGTTTGGCAGGGGGGACTGAAGCTTTCTTT.

Here the CDR3 reads CASSPQSMNTEAFF. Written as DNA, the CDR3 is TGTGCCAGTAGTCCCCAAAGCATGAACACTGAAGCTTTCTTT. The gene calls are TRBV19 and TRBJ1-1; no definite D call. CDR1 and CDR2 (germline): LNHDA, SQIVND (reference sequence). V lost 5 bases to trimming and J lost 0 bases, with 10 bases between them. CDR3 length equals 14 residues. Combining the CDR3 with reference TRBV19 and TRBJ1-1 gives the whole variable domain DGGITQSPKYLFRKEGQNVTLSCEQNLNHDAMYWYRQDPGQGLRLIYYSQIVNDFQKGDIAEGYSVSREKKESFPLTVTSAQKNPTAFYLCASSPQSMNTEAFFGQGTRLTVV.

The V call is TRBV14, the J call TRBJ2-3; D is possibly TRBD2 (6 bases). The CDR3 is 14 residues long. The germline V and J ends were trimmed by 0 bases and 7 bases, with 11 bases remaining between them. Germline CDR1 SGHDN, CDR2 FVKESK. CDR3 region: CASSQDLAGNTQYF. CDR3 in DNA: TGTGCCAGCAGCCAAGATCTGGCGGGAAATACGCAGTATTTT.

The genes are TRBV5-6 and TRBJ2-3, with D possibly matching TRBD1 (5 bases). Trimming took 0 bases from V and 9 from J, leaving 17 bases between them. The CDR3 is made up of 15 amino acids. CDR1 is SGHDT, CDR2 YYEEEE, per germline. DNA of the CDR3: TGTGCCAGCAGCTTGGCGGCGCTTTACAGGAAGACGCAGTATTTT. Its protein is CASSLAALYRKTQYF.

DNA for the CDR3: TGCGCCAGCAGCTCCCACGGGGGGGACTCTAATGAAAAACTGTTTTTT. Protein: CASSSHGGDSNEKLFF. The genes are TRBV5-1 and TRBJ1-4; tentative D call: TRBD1 (5 bases). The CDR3 loop spans 16 amino acids. Germline-derived CDR1 and CDR2 are SGHRS and YFSETQ. Between the trimmed V and J ends, which lost 3 bases and 3 bases, there was a span of 15 bases.